The 9 T cell receptor beta chains presented below share a single source sample, sequenced in a study of Graves' ophthalmopathy and Graves' hyperthyroidism. CDR3 regions of TCR beta were amplified from RNA transcripts. The first round was an RT-PCR with HTBI primers, and the second round was a multiplex PCR. TCRdb analysed the multiplex PCR reads with MiXCR anew, one entry per CDR3 protein. The repertoire holds approximately 160,000 distinct CDR3 sequences, roughly two fifths seen once, with around 9.3% in the top ten. Specimen: peripheral blood. The receptors stem from a young man with Graves' ophthalmopathy.

The J gene is TRBJ2-7, the V gene TRBV6-1, with TRBD1 identical over 7 bases. Germline CDR1 is MNHNS and CDR2 is SASEGT. The CDR3 contains 14 residues. V lost 3 bases and J lost 3; bases outside the gene matches: 5. DNA for the CDR3: TGTGCCAGCAGTGAGGGACAGCTACTCTACGAGCAGTACTTC. Protein product: CASSEGQLLYEQYF.

This clonotype was counted at least ten times. The chain joins TRBV28 to TRBJ1-1; no firm D call. The V end was cut by 3 bases, the J end by 0 bases, with 14 bases between. Germline CDR1 MDHEN, CDR2 SYDVKM. This CDR3 has 16 amino acids. For the CDR3, the DNA is TGTGCCAGCAGTTTTACCGGAGTCGAGATGAACACTGAAGCTTTCTTT. This encodes CASSFTGVEMNTEAFF.

The chain employs TRBV12-3 or TRBV12-4 and TRBJ1-5, with 7 bases fitting TRBD1. After removal of 5 bases from V and 4 bases from J, the junction contained 8 bases not matched to a gene. The CDR3 runs to 15 residues. The CDR3 bases are TGTGCCAGCAGTCACCGGGACAGCGAGAATCAGCCCCAGCATTTT. Encoded protein: CASSHRDSENQPQHF.

This clonotype was detected ten times or more. The V gene is TRBV6-1, the J gene TRBJ2-7; no clear D gene. V was pared by 4 bases and J by 2 bases, with 12 bases between. In germline, CDR1 is MNHNS, CDR2 SASEGT. The CDR3 extends over 14 amino acids. The DNA for the CDR3 is TGTGCCAGCAGTGCCTGGCGGTTTGCCTACGAGCAGTACTTC. Its protein is CASSAWRFAYEQYF.

This clonotype was recorded many times. The chain carries TRBV30 and TRBJ2-4; TRBD2 aligns across 8 bases. The CDR3 has 16 residues. Germline CDR1 reads GTSNPN; CDR2 reads SVGIG (reference sequence). The J segment lost 9 bases and the V segment lost 3 bases, leaving 16 bases of the junction unmatched. Here the CDR3 reads CAWSPIQTGGHGIQYF. The CDR3 coding sequence is TGTGCCTGGAGCCCCATTCAGACGGGAGGGCACGGCATTCAGTACTTC.

The chain couples TRBV28 to TRBJ1-5; the D gene is possibly TRBD1 (5 bases). The V end was cut by 9 bases, the J end by 1 base, with 13 bases between. The CDR3 loop spans 14 amino acids. Germline assignment: CDR1 MDHEN and CDR2 SYDVKM. The CDR3 loop reads CASQGGVSNQPQHF. In nucleotides, the CDR3 is TGTGCCAGTCAGGGAGGGGTAAGCAATCAGCCCCAGCATTTT.

This rearrangement joins TRBV19 to TRBJ1-3, with D unresolved. V was cut by 9 bases and J by 3 bases, with 15 bases left in between. This CDR3 contains 14 residues. CDR1 and CDR2 (germline): LNHDA, SQIVND (reference sequence). The CDR3 DNA follows: TGTGCCAGCACGGCGGAGAGTCGTGGAAACACCATATATTTT. Translating gives CASTAESRGNTIYF.

This clonotype has ten or more counts. The chain joins TRBV20-1 to TRBJ2-7; 10 bases fit TRBD2. CDR1 and CDR2 from the germline V gene are DFQATT and SNEGSKA (reference sequence). The V gene end was trimmed by 3 bases and the J gene end by 0 bases; junction bases not matched to a gene: 11. This CDR3 spans 17 amino acids. The DNA of the CDR3 is TGCAGTGCTAGGGGGCTGAAGCGGGAGGGCTTCTCCTACGAGCAGTACTTC. Its translation: CSARGLKREGFSYEQYF.

This clonotype appeared a single time. The chain employs TRBV6-2 or TRBV6-3 and TRBJ1-1, with TRBD1 as a possible D gene (5 bases). V lost 4 bases to trimming and J lost 6 bases, with 18 bases between them. This CDR3 is built from 15 residues. Germline V gene lookup returns CDR1 MNHEY and CDR2 SVGEGT. The CDR3 DNA follows: TGTGCCAGCAGTTGGGGCGGAGAGGGCCATGCTGAAGCTTTCTTT. Protein sequence: CASSWGGEGHAEAFF.